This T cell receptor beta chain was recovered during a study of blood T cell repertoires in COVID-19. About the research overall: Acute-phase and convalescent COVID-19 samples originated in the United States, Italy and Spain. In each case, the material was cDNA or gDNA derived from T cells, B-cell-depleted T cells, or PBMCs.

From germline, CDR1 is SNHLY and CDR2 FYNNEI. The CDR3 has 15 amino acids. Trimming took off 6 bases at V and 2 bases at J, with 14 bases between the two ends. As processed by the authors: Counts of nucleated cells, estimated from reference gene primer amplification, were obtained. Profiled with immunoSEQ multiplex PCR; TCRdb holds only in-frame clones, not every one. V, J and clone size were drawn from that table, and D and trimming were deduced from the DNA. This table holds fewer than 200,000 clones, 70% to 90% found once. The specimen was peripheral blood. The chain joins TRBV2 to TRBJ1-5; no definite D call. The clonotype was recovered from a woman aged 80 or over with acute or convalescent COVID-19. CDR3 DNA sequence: TGTGCCAGCAGCGATGACTCCGCGGGCAATCAGCCCCAGCATTTT. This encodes CASSDDSAGNQPQHF.